This T cell receptor (beta chain) originates from a study of T cell responses to AZD1222 COVID-19 vaccine. Assay: immunoSEQ multiplex PCR; the TCRdb copy retains only in-frame clones and omits some. The sample includes more than 150,000 clones, 88% of them seen just once. The V end was cut by 3 bases, the J end by 1 base, with 10 bases between. Germline loops: CDR1 SGHNT, CDR2 YENEEA. This CDR3 comprises 15 residues. The specimen was peripheral blood, collected after recovery from COVID-19. This sequence originates from an adult who had recovered from COVID-19. V usage is TRBV11-3 and J usage is TRBJ2-1, with D unresolved. The CDR3 sequence: CASSLKGNSYNEQFF. In DNA, the CDR3 is TGTGCCAGCAGCTTGAAAGGGAATTCCTACAATGAGCAGTTCTTC.